A single sample is the source of the 25 T cell receptor beta chains below, sequenced in a study of OX40 agonist ivuxolimab in advanced cancers. TCRdb keeps only in-frame clones here, not all; method: immunoSEQ multiplex PCR. Of some 90,000 clones listed, around nine tenths are singletons. The specimen was CD4+ or CD8+ T cells sorted from blood, collected in a trial of the OX40 agonist ivuxolimab. These receptors were taken from an adult with an advanced solid tumor such as melanoma, head and neck, liver or kidney cancer.

This chain joins TRBV25-1 and TRBJ1-2, with D uncertain. This CDR3 spans 17 amino acids. Germline CDR1 is MGHDK and CDR2 is SYGVNS. Trimming pared 3 bases from V and 0 bases from J, leaving 17 bases between. The CDR3 nucleotides read TGTGCCAGCAGTGATCGATCCCTCGGACGGACTAACTATGGCTACACCTTC. Encoded protein: CASSDRSLGRTNYGYTF.

The CDR3 spells CASSFLRPGELFF. Here the CDR3 DNA reads TGTGCCAGCAGCTTTCTGCGGCCGGGGGAGCTGTTTTTT. This chain uses TRBV7-2 with TRBJ2-2; D uncertain. The V end lost 3 bases, the J end lost 8 bases, and 10 bases lay between the germline ends. Looked up from germline, CDR1 is SGHTA and CDR2 is FQGNSA. CDR3 size: 13 residues.

The chain couples TRBV5-4 to TRBJ2-5; no clear D gene. Per the germline V gene, CDR1 is SGHNT and CDR2 is YYREEE (reference sequence). The CDR3 is 14 amino acids. The ends were cut back, 6 bases at V and 2 bases at J, with 14 bases in the middle. In DNA form, the CDR3 reads TGTGCCAGCAAACGGGCCACCGAACAAGAGACCCAGTACTTC. Its translation is CASKRATEQETQYF.

The CDR3 loop reads CASSRQGDEKLFF. Here the CDR3 DNA reads TGTGCCAGTAGCCGACAGGGCGATGAAAAACTGTTTTTT. The V and J genes are TRBV19 and TRBJ1-4, with TRBD1 matching 7 bases. Per the germline V gene, CDR1 is LNHDA and CDR2 is SQIVND (reference sequence). V lost 6 bases, J lost 6 bases, and 4 bases stayed unmatched. The CDR3 length is 13 residues. The whole variable domain, filled in from reference TRBV19 and TRBJ1-4, reads DGGITQSPKYLFRKEGQNVTLSCEQNLNHDAMYWYRQDPGQGLRLIYYSQIVNDFQKGDIAEGYSVSREKKESFPLTVTSAQKNPTAFYLCASSRQGDEKLFFGSGTQLSVL.

The chain couples TRBV5-4 to TRBJ2-7; 14 bases fit TRBD2. The J segment lost 5 bases and the V segment lost 4 bases, leaving 5 bases of the junction unmatched. The length of the CDR3 is 15 residues. From germline, CDR1 is SGHNT and CDR2 YYREEE (reference sequence). CDR3 amino acids: CASSPPGLAGDEQYF. The CDR3 region has the DNA TGTGCCAGCAGCCCCCCGGGACTAGCGGGAGACGAGCAGTACTTC. Supplemented by reference TRBV5-4 and TRBJ2-7, the full variable domain reads ETGVTQSPTHLIKTRGQQVTLRCSSQSGHNTVSWYQQALGQGPQFIFQYYREEENGRGNFPPRFSGLQFPNYSSELNVNALELDDSALYLCASSPPGLAGDEQYFGPGTRLTVT.

This chain uses TRBV7-9 with TRBJ2-7; perhaps TRBD1 as D (6 bases). CDR1 SEHNR and CDR2 FQNEAQ come from the germline V gene (reference sequence). This CDR3 spans 15 amino acids. Trimming pared 5 bases from V and 2 bases from J, leaving 16 bases between. Here the CDR3 reads CASSLYGTLTYEQYF. The CDR3 DNA is TGTGCCAGCAGCCTATACGGGACACTGACCTACGAGCAGTACTTC.

The chain joins TRBV7-3 to TRBJ1-2, with no clear D. The V end was cut by 3 bases, the J end by 3 bases, with 26 bases between. The CDR3 is made up of 19 amino acids. The germline gives CDR1 SGHTA, CDR2 FQGTGA. The CDR3 DNA sequence: TGTGCCAGCAGCTTGATCCGCTCCAGTGCAGAGCCTTCTGACTATGGCTACACCTTC. This gives the protein CASSLIRSSAEPSDYGYTF. The complete variable domain, with remaining parts taken from reference TRBV7-3 and TRBJ1-2, reads GAGVSQTPSNKVTEKGKYVELRCDPISGHTALYWYRQSLGQGPEFLIYFQGTGAADDSGLPNDRFFAVRPEGSVSTLKIQRTERGDSAVYLCASSLIRSSAEPSDYGYTFGSGTRLTVV.

This chain connects TRBV6-6 to TRBJ2-4, with TRBD2 matching 7 bases. CDR1 and CDR2 (germline): MNHNY, SVGAGI (reference sequence). The CDR3 covers 15 residues. V shed 6 bases and J 1 base; nucleotides not matched to a gene: 6. The CDR3 is CASRETSLAKNIQYF. CDR3 sequence (DNA): TGTGCCAGCAGGGAGACTAGCCTGGCCAAAAACATTCAGTACTTC.

V is TRBV19 and J is TRBJ2-7; TRBD1 agrees at 9 bases. Germline lookup yields CDR1 LNHDA and CDR2 SQIVND (reference sequence). V lost 4 bases to trimming and J lost 6 bases; unmatched junction nucleotides: 7. CDR3 length: 14 residues. In nucleotides, the CDR3 is TGTGCCAGTAGTACCCCGGGACAGGGTACCGAGCAGTACTTC. This encodes CASSTPGQGTEQYF.

The chain couples TRBV5-1 to TRBJ2-5; D might be TRBD2 (5 bases). CDR1 and CDR2 (germline): SGHRS, YFSETQ. CDR3 length equals 14 residues. V lost 3 bases to trimming and J lost 5 bases, with 14 bases between them. The CDR3 here is CASSSGITFETQYF. Here the CDR3 DNA reads TGCGCCAGCAGCTCCGGGATTACCTTCGAGACCCAGTACTTC.

This chain uses TRBV7-9 with TRBJ2-1; D tentatively reads TRBD1 or TRBD2 (5 bases each). This CDR3 contains 12 residues. CDR1 and CDR2 (germline): SEHNR, FQNEAQ (reference sequence). Trimming pared 8 bases from V and 6 bases from J, leaving 11 bases between. The CDR3, as DNA: TGTGCCAGCCGGGACCTAAGCAATGAGCAGTTCTTC. Translation: CASRDLSNEQFF.

This clone was seen a few times. The rearrangement uses TRBV9 and TRBJ1-5; D gene unclear. V was pared by 0 bases and J by 6 bases, with 13 bases between. CDR1 and CDR2 (germline): SGDLS, YYNGEE. The CDR3 sequence is 15 residues long. The CDR3 sequence is CASSVGPLKGQPQHF. CDR3 DNA sequence: TGTGCCAGCAGCGTAGGTCCATTGAAGGGTCAGCCCCAGCATTTT.

The chain uses TRBV5-1 and TRBJ1-5, with D uncertain. V lost 4 bases and J 3 bases, leaving 14 bases between the germline ends. Germline CDR1 and CDR2: SGHRS and YFSETQ. The CDR3 extends over 15 amino acids. The CDR3 bases are TGCGCCAGCAGCCGTACTTGGCCGGACAATCAGCCCCAGCATTTT. This encodes CASSRTWPDNQPQHF.

V usage is TRBV11-2 and J usage is TRBJ2-7; 10 positions agree with TRBD1. Germline V gene data show CDR1 as SGHAT and CDR2 as FQNNGV. With V trimmed by 5 bases and J by 3 bases, 7 bases remained unmatched. There are 15 residues in the CDR3. CDR3 sequence: CASSRGTGVGYEQYF. CDR3 DNA sequence: TGTGCCAGCAGCAGGGGGACAGGGGTGGGCTACGAGCAGTACTTC. The full variable domain, its missing parts supplied by reference TRBV11-2 and TRBJ2-7, is EAGVAQSPRYKIIEKRQSVAFWCNPISGHATLYWYQQILGQGPKLLIQFQNNGVVDDSQLPKDRFSAERLKGVDSTLKIQPAKLEDSAVYLCASSRGTGVGYEQYFGPGTRLTVT.

J is TRBJ2-7 and V is TRBV27; D unresolved. The CDR3 is 13 amino acids. V lost 2 bases to trimming and J lost 3 bases, with 8 bases between them. The V gene's germline CDR1 is MNHEY and CDR2 SMNVEV (reference sequence). Here the CDR3 reads CASSLKSFYEQYF. The CDR3, as DNA: TGTGCCAGCAGTTTAAAAAGTTTCTACGAGCAGTACTTC.

CDR3 DNA sequence: TGTGCCAGCAGCCCTAGGACTAGCGCCACAGATACGCAGTATTTT. Protein product: CASSPRTSATDTQYF. The chain carries TRBV5-4 and TRBJ2-3; 9 bases are a match to TRBD2. The CDR3 has 15 residues. Germline CDR1 SGHNT, CDR2 YYREEE (reference sequence). J lost 2 bases, V lost 4 bases, and 5 bases had no gene match.

The rearrangement joins TRBV30 to TRBJ2-3; TRBD2 agrees at 8 bases. Per the germline V gene, CDR1 is GTSNPN and CDR2 is SVGIG (reference sequence). CDR3 size: 15 residues. The V gene end was trimmed by 5 bases and the J gene end by 3 bases; junction bases not matched to a gene: 10. CDR3 sequence: CAWRWTSRRTDTQYF. In DNA, the CDR3 is TGTGCCTGGCGTTGGACTAGCAGGAGGACAGATACGCAGTATTTT.

The V gene is TRBV28, the J gene TRBJ2-4; 9 nucleotides match TRBD1. V shed 7 bases and J 0 bases; nucleotides not matched to a gene: 4. The CDR3 runs 15 residues. Germline V gives CDR1 MDHEN, CDR2 SYDVKM. CDR3 region: CASMTGGLAKNIQYF. In DNA form, the CDR3 reads TGTGCCAGCATGACAGGGGGGTTAGCCAAAAACATTCAGTACTTC.

This chain links TRBV19 with TRBJ1-3, with TRBD1 as a possible D gene (5 bases). The ends were cut back, 5 bases at V and 5 bases at J, with 19 bases in the middle. Germline CDR1 LNHDA, CDR2 SQIVND (reference sequence). The CDR3 sequence is 16 residues long. As DNA, the CDR3 is TGTGCCAGTAGTCCTGCATTGGGCAGGGAAAGAAACACCATATATTTT. As protein: CASSPALGRERNTIYF. Drawing the rest from reference TRBV19 and TRBJ1-3, the complete variable domain is DGGITQSPKYLFRKEGQNVTLSCEQNLNHDAMYWYRQDPGQGLRLIYYSQIVNDFQKGDIAEGYSVSREKKESFPLTVTSAQKNPTAFYLCASSPALGRERNTIYFGEGSWLTVV.

J is TRBJ1-1 and V is TRBV16; D gene uncertain. Trimming pared 4 bases from V and 1 base from J, leaving 10 bases between. CDR3 length: 14 residues. Germline CDR1 is KGHSY and CDR2 is FQNENV. CDR3 sequence reads: CASSLVDSNTEAFF. The CDR3 coding sequence is TGTGCCAGCAGCCTGGTAGATTCGAACACTGAAGCTTTCTTT.

The genes are TRBV19 and TRBJ2-5; possible D gene TRBD2, 5 bases. The CDR3 totals 15 residues. CDR1 and CDR2 from the germline V gene are LNHDA and SQIVND (reference sequence). V dropped 1 base and J dropped 5 bases, with 14 bases sitting between them. The CDR3 bases are TGTGCCAGTAGTATAGGAAATAGCGATCGGGAGACCCAGTACTTC. Protein sequence: CASSIGNSDRETQYF.

The chain combines TRBV18 with TRBJ2-7, with D possibly being TRBD2 (6 bases). Germline assignment: CDR1 KGHSH and CDR2 LQKENI. The V gene lost 3 bases and the J gene lost 2 bases, with 11 bases spanning the gap. This CDR3 region has 14 residues. Written as DNA, the CDR3 is TGTGCCAGCTCACCTCCGGGACTCGCCTACGAGCAGTACTTC. This sequence encodes CASSPPGLAYEQYF.

The chain carries TRBV5-6 and TRBJ1-6, with D possibly TRBD1 on 6 matching bases. CDR3 length: 15 residues. Germline values: CDR1 SGHDT, CDR2 YYEEEE. Trimming shortened V by 0 bases and J by 9 bases, and 13 bases separated the two germline ends. The CDR3 nucleotides are TGTGCCAGCAGCTTGGAGGGGGGCGCGGGTTCACCCCTCCACTTT. This gives the protein CASSLEGGAGSPLHF.

V and J are TRBV5-6 and TRBJ2-3; no definite D call. V lost 4 bases, J lost 0 bases, and 12 bases lay in between. Germline lookup yields CDR1 SGHDT and CDR2 YYEEEE. The CDR3 totals 15 residues. The CDR3 DNA follows: TGTGCCAGCAGCCCCAGGCAGGTCAGCACAGATACGCAGTATTTT. It is translated as CASSPRQVSTDTQYF.

This clone was seen once. The V call is TRBV6-5, the J call TRBJ2-7; D might be TRBD1 (6 bases). The germline gives CDR1 MNHEY, CDR2 SVGAGI. The CDR3 spans 14 residues. Trimming shortened V by 8 bases and J by 4 bases, and 18 bases separated the two germline ends. CDR3 in amino acids: CASSPGDIFYEQYF. For the CDR3, the DNA is TGTGCCAGCTCACCCGGGGACATCTTTTACGAGCAGTACTTC.